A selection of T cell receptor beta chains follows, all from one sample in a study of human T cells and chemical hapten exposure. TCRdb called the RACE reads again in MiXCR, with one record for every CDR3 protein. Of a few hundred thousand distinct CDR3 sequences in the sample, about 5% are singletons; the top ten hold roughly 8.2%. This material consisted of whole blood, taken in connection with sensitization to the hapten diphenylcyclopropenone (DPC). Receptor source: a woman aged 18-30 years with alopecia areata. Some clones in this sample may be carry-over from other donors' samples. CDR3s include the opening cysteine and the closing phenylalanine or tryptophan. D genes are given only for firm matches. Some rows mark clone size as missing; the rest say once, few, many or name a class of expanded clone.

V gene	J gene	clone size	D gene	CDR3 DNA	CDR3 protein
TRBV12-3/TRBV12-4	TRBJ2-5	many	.	TGTGCCAGCAGTTTAGACCGAACCCCCCAAGAGACCCAGTACTTC	CASSLDRTPQETQYF
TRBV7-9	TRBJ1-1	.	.	TGTGCCAGCAGCCCCCCAATTACGAACACTGAAGCTTTCTTT	CASSPPITNTEAFF
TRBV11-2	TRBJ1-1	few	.	TGTGCCAGCAGCTCTCCCGAGCGGGGGCCTGAAGCTTTCTTT	CASSSPERGPEAFF
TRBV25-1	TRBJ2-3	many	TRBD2	TGTGCCAGCAGTGCTAGCGGATTCACAGATACGCAGTATTTT	CASSASGFTDTQYF
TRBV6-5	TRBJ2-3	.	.	TGTGCCAGCAGTTACTCGATGGCAGATACGCAGTATTTT	CASSYSMADTQYF
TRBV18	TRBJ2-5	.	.	TGTGCCAGCTCACCACCGACTTTCAGAACCCAGGGGGAGACCCAGTACTTC	CASSPPTFRTQGETQYF
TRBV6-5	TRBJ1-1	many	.	TGTGCCAGCAGTTATGGAGAGGAGGCTTTCTTT	CASSYGEEAFF
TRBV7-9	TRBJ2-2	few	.	TGTGCCAGCAGCTTTACCGTTAGGGGGAAGGACACCGGGGAGCTGTTTTTT	CASSFTVRGKDTGELFF
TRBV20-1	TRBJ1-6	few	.	TGCAGTGCTAGTTCCAATAATTCACCCCTCCACTTT	CSASSNNSPLHF
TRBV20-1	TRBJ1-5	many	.	TGCAGTGCCAGGCGGGGGCCCGGCAATCAGCCCCAGCATTTT	CSARRGPGNQPQHF
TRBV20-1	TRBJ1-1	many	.	TGCAGTGCATTTGAGGGGTACACTGAAGCTTTCTTT	CSAFEGYTEAFF
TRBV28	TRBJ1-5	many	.	TGTGCCAGCAGCACGGACTCGGGGCGTGGTCAGCCCCAGCATTTT	CASSTDSGRGQPQHF
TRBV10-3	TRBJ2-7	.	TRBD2	TGTGCCATCAGCAGTCTAGCGGGGGACGAGCAGTACTTC	CAISSLAGDEQYF
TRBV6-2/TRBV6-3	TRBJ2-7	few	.	TGTGCCAGCAGTTACCAGGGGCGGGGATCGCACGAGCAGTACTTC	CASSYQGRGSHEQYF
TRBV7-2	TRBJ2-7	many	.	TGTGCCAGCAGCTTAAATTACGACGACGAGCAGTACTTC	CASSLNYDDEQYF
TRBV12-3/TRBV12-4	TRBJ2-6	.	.	TGTGCCAGTCGTAAGCAGTCTGGGGCCAACGTCCTGACTTTC	CASRKQSGANVLTF
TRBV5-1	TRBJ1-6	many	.	TGCGCCAGCAGCTTGGGGACAGCCCGAAATTCACCCCTCCACTTT	CASSLGTARNSPLHF
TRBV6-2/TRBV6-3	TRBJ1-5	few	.	TGTGCCAGCAGTTACCCTCTGGACAGAGACCTCAATCAGCCCCAGCATTTT	CASSYPLDRDLNQPQHF
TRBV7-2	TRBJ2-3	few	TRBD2	TGTGCCAGCAGCTGGGTAGCGGGGGGGCCTCACGCAGATACGCAGTATTTT	CASSWVAGGPHADTQYF
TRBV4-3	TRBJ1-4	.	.	TGCGCCAGCAGCCAAGATTTTCAGGCAAGAACTAATGAAAAACTGTTTTTT	CASSQDFQARTNEKLFF
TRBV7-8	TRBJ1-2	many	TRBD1	TGTGCCAGCAGTCTCCGGGACAGACTCTATGGCTACACCTTC	CASSLRDRLYGYTF
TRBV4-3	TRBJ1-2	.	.	TGCGCCAGCAGCCAAACAGGGTTAGCTAACTATGGCTACACCTTC	CASSQTGLANYGYTF
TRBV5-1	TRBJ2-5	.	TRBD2	TGCACCAGCAGCTTTGCTACGACTAGCCGGGAGACCCAGTACTTC	CTSSFATTSRETQYF
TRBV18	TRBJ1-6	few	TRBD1	TGTGCCAGCTCACTCCCGGGACAGTTTAATTCACCCCTCCACTTT	CASSLPGQFNSPLHF
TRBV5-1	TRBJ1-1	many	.	TGCGCCAGCAGCTTGAGGCTCCAGGGAACCACTGAAGCTTTCTTT	CASSLRLQGTTEAFF
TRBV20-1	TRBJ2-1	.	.	TGCAGTGCTTCAAGGGTAACCTACAATGAGCAGTTCTTC	CSASRVTYNEQFF
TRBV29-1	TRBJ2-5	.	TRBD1	TGCAGCGTTGTACAGGGGCAAGAGACCCAGTACTTC	CSVVQGQETQYF
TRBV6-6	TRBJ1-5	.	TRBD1	TGTGCCAGCAGTGTCGACAGGGATCATCGGCCCCAGCATTTT	CASSVDRDHRPQHF
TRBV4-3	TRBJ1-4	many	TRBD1	TGCGCCAGCAGCCCCGAGTGGCGACAGGGGCCTGAAAAACTGTTTTTT	CASSPEWRQGPEKLFF
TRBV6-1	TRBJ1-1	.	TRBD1	TGTGCCAGCACCAAGACAGGGCTGAACACTGAAGCTTTCTTT	CASTKTGLNTEAFF
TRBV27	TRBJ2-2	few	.	TGTGCCAGCAGGACAAACACCGGGGCTGGGGCCGGGGAGCTGTTTTTT	CASRTNTGAGAGELFF
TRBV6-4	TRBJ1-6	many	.	TGTGCCAGCAGCCCGGGACTGCAGAATTCACCCCTCCACTTT	CASSPGLQNSPLHF
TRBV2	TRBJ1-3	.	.	TGTGCCAGCGGAGGGAGCGGAAACACCATATATTTT	CASGGSGNTIYF
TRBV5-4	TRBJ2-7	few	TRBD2	TGTGCCAGCAGCTTGGCGCTAGCGGGGGACGAGCAGTACTTC	CASSLALAGDEQYF
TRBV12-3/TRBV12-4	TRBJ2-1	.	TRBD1	TGTGCCAGCAGTCCAGGACAGGGGGCTAAGAATGAGCAGTTCTTC	CASSPGQGAKNEQFF
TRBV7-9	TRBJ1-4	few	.	TGTGCCAGCAGCTTGCGAAGTACAACTAATGAAAAACTGTTTTTT	CASSLRSTTNEKLFF
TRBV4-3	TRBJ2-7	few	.	TGCGCCAGCAGCCAAGATCCAGCAAGCCGGCTATATATGTTC	CASSQDPASRLYMF
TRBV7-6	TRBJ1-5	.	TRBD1	TGTGCCAGCAGCTCACAGGGGTCCGGTCAGCCCCAGCATTTT	CASSSQGSGQPQHF
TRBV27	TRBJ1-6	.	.	TGTGCCAGCATGAGTATCGCTAATTCACCCCTCCACTTT	CASMSIANSPLHF
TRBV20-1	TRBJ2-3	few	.	TGCAGTGCGACGGATACAGATACGCAGTATTTT	CSATDTDTQYF
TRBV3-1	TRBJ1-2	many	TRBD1	TGTGCCAGCAGCCAAGACGGACAGGGGGACTATGGCTACACCTTC	CASSQDGQGDYGYTF